What follows are 22 T cell receptor beta chains derived from one specimen sequenced in a study of shared clonotypes between healthy human individuals. Profiling relied on immunoSEQ multiplex PCR, and the TCRdb table lists in-frame clones only, not all of them. The table lists roughly 480,000 clones, less than 80% of them singletons. The sequencing sample was made of PBMCs. The receptors derive from a middle-aged woman in good health. Some clones in this sample may be carry-over from other donors' samples.

This chain uses TRBV10-1 with TRBJ2-2; 9 bases align to TRBD1. Germline-derived CDR1 and CDR2 are WNHNN and SYGVQD (reference sequence). With V trimmed by 8 bases and J by 6 bases, 7 bases remained unmatched. CDR3 size: 14 residues. CDR3 DNA sequence: TGCGCCAGCTCCCGGGACAGGGTATCCGGGGAGCTGTTTTTT. Translation: CASSRDRVSGELFF.

This rearrangement joins TRBV29-1 to TRBJ1-3; D unresolved. V shed 3 bases and J shed 2 bases, with 5 bases lying between them. Germline lookup yields CDR1 SQVTM and CDR2 ANQGSEA. The CDR3 loop spans 12 amino acids. This CDR3 is CSVDGAGNTIYF. The CDR3 DNA is TGCAGCGTTGACGGGGCTGGAAACACCATATATTTT.

Worth noting for this clone: The conserved phenylalanine or tryptophan normally closing the CDR3 is absent here, so this likely arose from a read error. The chain is built from TRBV7-2 and TRBJ1-5; D is perhaps TRBD1 (6 bases). Between the trimmed V and J ends, which lost 3 bases and 8 bases, there was a span of 14 bases. Germline values: CDR1 SGHTA, CDR2 FQGNSA. The CDR3 has 14 amino acids. In nucleotides, the CDR3 is TGTGCCAGCAGCTTGTCCCGGGACATTGAGCCCCAGCATTCT. Amino acids: CASSLSRDIEPQHS.

The CDR3 reads CASSAPGQSATNEKLFF. CDR3 DNA: TGTGCCAGTAGTGCTCCGGGACAATCGGCAACTAATGAAAAACTGTTTTTT. This chain connects TRBV19 to TRBJ1-4; a possible D gene is TRBD1 (6 bases). V dropped 5 bases and J dropped 0 bases, with 16 bases sitting between them. CDR1 and CDR2 from the germline V gene are LNHDA and SQIVND (reference sequence). The CDR3 runs 17 residues.

V is TRBV2 and J is TRBJ2-1, with D possibly being TRBD2 (6 bases). The CDR3 is 15 amino acids. Per germline, CDR1 SNHLY and CDR2 FYNNEI. V dropped 7 bases and J dropped 7 bases, with 20 bases sitting between them. The CDR3 sequence is CASMGDFHGSNEQFF. CDR3 coding DNA: TGTGCCAGCATGGGGGACTTCCATGGTAGTAATGAGCAGTTCTTC. Looking up the rest from reference TRBV2 and TRBJ2-1 gives the full variable domain: EPEVTQTPSHQVTQMGQEVILRCVPISNHLYFYWYRQILGQKVEFLVSFYNNEISEKSEIFDDQFSVERPDGSNFTLKIRSTKLEDSAMYFCASMGDFHGSNEQFFGPGTRLTVL.

This clone appeared once. The chain is built from TRBV7-2 and TRBJ2-7; D is perhaps TRBD2 (5 bases). V was trimmed by 1 base and J by 13 bases, leaving 17 bases between them. This CDR3 spans 13 amino acids. Germline CDR1 SGHTA, CDR2 FQGNSA. The CDR3 is CASSLEASSSRYF. CDR3 DNA sequence: TGTGCCAGCAGCTTAGAGGCTAGCAGTAGTCGTTACTTC.

The chain couples TRBV19 to TRBJ2-1, with a weak D call TRBD2 (5 bases). V was trimmed by 8 bases and J by 9 bases, leaving 17 bases between them. Germline lookup yields CDR1 LNHDA and CDR2 SQIVND (reference sequence). This CDR3 has 13 amino acids. The CDR3: CASPSAWSGEQFF. CDR3 sequence (DNA): TGTGCCAGTCCGTCGGCCTGGAGCGGTGAGCAGTTCTTC. Supplemented by reference TRBV19 and TRBJ2-1, the full variable domain reads DGGITQSPKYLFRKEGQNVTLSCEQNLNHDAMYWYRQDPGQGLRLIYYSQIVNDFQKGDIAEGYSVSREKKESFPLTVTSAQKNPTAFYLCASPSAWSGEQFFGPGTRLTVL.

V usage is TRBV9 and J usage is TRBJ1-2; 9 bases fit TRBD1. Trimming removed 0 bases from V and 3 bases from J; junction bases left unmatched: 3. This CDR3 has 15 amino acids. Looked up from germline, CDR1 is SGDLS and CDR2 is YYNGEE. The DNA of the CDR3 is TGTGCCAGCAGCGTAGAGGACAGGGGCTACTATGGCTACACCTTC. Protein product: CASSVEDRGYYGYTF.

This chain links TRBV4-3 with TRBJ1-4; D gene ambiguous. V shed 0 bases and J shed 0 bases, with 11 bases lying between them. This CDR3 is 17 amino acids long. CDR1 LGHNA and CDR2 YSLEER come from the germline V gene. The CDR3 nucleotides read TGCGCCAGCAGCCAAGAAGGAGACCCAGCAACTAATGAAAAACTGTTTTTT. Protein: CASSQEGDPATNEKLFF.

Only a few counts were recorded for this clone. CDR3 protein: CASSEVTVSYNEQFF. The CDR3 DNA follows: TGTGCCAGCAGTGAAGTGACGGTCTCCTACAATGAGCAGTTCTTC. V is TRBV6-1 and J is TRBJ2-1; D is uncertain. Germline loops: CDR1 MNHNS, CDR2 SASEGT. V was shortened by 1 base and J by 0 bases, with 7 bases between the two germline ends. This CDR3 region has 15 residues.

DNA for the CDR3: TGTGCCATCAGTGATTGCTCCCAGGCCTCCTACGAGCAGTACTTC. Amino acid sequence: CAISDCSQASYEQYF. V usage is TRBV10-3 and J usage is TRBJ2-7; D ambiguous. The CDR3 contains 15 residues. Germline V gene lookup returns CDR1 ENHRY and CDR2 SYGVKD. V dropped 3 bases and J dropped 0 bases, with 12 bases sitting between them.

The rearrangement joins TRBV7-9 to TRBJ1-1; D perhaps matches TRBD1 (5 bases). Germline CDR1 reads SEHNR; CDR2 reads FQNEAQ (reference sequence). V lost 4 bases and J lost 1, with 19 bases in between. The CDR3 contains 17 residues. DNA for the CDR3: TGTGCCAGCAGCTGGCCATCCGCAGACAGCTGGAACACTGAAGCTTTCTTT. Its translation: CASSWPSADSWNTEAFF.

The genes are TRBV5-6 and TRBJ2-5, with a weak D call TRBD2 (6 bases). Trimming pared 2 bases from V and 4 bases from J, leaving 12 bases between. Germline values: CDR1 SGHDT, CDR2 YYEEEE. The CDR3 runs 14 residues. In DNA, the CDR3 is TGTGCCAGCAGCTTCTGGACTATTGTAGAGACCCAGTACTTC. Its protein is CASSFWTIVETQYF.

The rearrangement links TRBV6-1 to TRBJ1-5; D is ambiguous. CDR3 length equals 13 residues. V shed 5 bases and J shed 7 bases, with 12 bases lying between them. CDR1 is MNHNS, CDR2 SASEGT, per germline. The chain's CDR3 is CASSSTSRQPQHF. The DNA for the CDR3 is TGTGCCAGCAGTTCTACCAGCAGGCAGCCCCAGCATTTT.

This clone was seen more than once but under ten times. The V gene is TRBV2, the J gene TRBJ1-1; tentative D call: TRBD1 (5 bases). In germline, CDR1 is SNHLY, CDR2 FYNNEI. CDR3 length: 10 amino acids. V gave up 8 bases and J gave up 8 bases, with 9 bases separating them. The CDR3 DNA reads as TGTGCCAGCGGGAGGGGAGAAGCTTTCTTT. Encoded protein: CASGRGEAFF.

The chain employs TRBV7-2 and TRBJ2-2; unclear D gene. This CDR3 comprises 15 residues. V was trimmed by 1 base and J by 7 bases, leaving 13 bases between them. CDR1 SGHTA and CDR2 FQGNSA come from the germline V gene. This CDR3 reads CASSLGWQAFGELFF. CDR3 DNA sequence: TGTGCCAGCAGCTTAGGCTGGCAGGCATTCGGGGAGCTGTTTTTT.

The CDR3 DNA reads as TGTGCCAGCAGCTTAGGTGCCAGGACCTACGAGCAGTACTTC. It codes for CASSLGARTYEQYF. The rearrangement uses TRBV7-9 and TRBJ2-7; D ambiguous. Trimming stripped 1 base from V and 2 bases from J, with 9 bases between. The germline CDR1 and CDR2 sequences are SEHNR and FQNEAQ (reference sequence). The CDR3 has 14 amino acids.

The chain has TRBV7-6 and TRBJ2-1; D gene ambiguous. From germline, CDR1 is SGHVS and CDR2 FNYEAQ. Trimming removed 4 bases at V and 4 bases at J, with 8 bases between. The CDR3 totals 13 residues. CDR3 sequence reads: CASSSREYNEQFF. The CDR3 nucleotides are TGTGCCAGCAGCTCCCGAGAGTACAATGAGCAGTTCTTC.

The count of this clone is one. The identical CDR3 is also encoded by other nucleotide sequences in the sample. V and J are TRBV4-3 and TRBJ2-1, with 10 bases lining up with TRBD2. The germline V gene has CDR1 LGHNA and CDR2 YSLEER. V shed 0 bases, J shed 7 bases, and the junction held 9 bases outside the gene matches. The CDR3 has 17 residues. The CDR3 region has the DNA TGCGCCAGCAGCCAAGATCCGCCTAGCGGGAGCTGGAATGAGCAGTTCTTC. Encoded protein: CASSQDPPSGSWNEQFF.

The chain employs TRBV9 and TRBJ2-1, with TRBD2 matching over 10 bases. The V segment lost 4 bases and the J segment 8 bases; nucleotides outside the gene matches: 3. Germline values: CDR1 SGDLS, CDR2 YYNGEE. This CDR3 has 13 residues. Here the CDR3 DNA reads TGTGCCAGCAGCCGAGGGACTAGCGATGAGCAGTTCTTC. Translation: CASSRGTSDEQFF.

Notes on this clone: The junction shows a germline mismatch at one end, possibly a read error. This sequence joins TRBV4-2 and TRBJ2-7; 13 bases align to TRBD2. This CDR3 spans 19 amino acids. Germline lookup yields CDR1 LGHNA and CDR2 YNFKEQ. The CDR3 protein is CASNQSHTSGRVYSYDQYF. The CDR3 nucleotides read TGTGCCAGCAACCAGAGCCACACTAGCGGGAGGGTTTACTCCTACGATCAGTACTTC.

The chain employs TRBV19 and TRBJ2-7, with D perhaps being TRBD1 or TRBD2 (5 bases each). Germline CDR1 and CDR2: LNHDA and SQIVND (reference sequence). The CDR3 covers 14 residues. Trimming stripped 0 bases from V and 6 bases from J, with 12 bases between. The CDR3 spells CASSIDGTVGEQYF. The CDR3 nucleotides read TGTGCCAGTAGTATAGATGGGACGGTGGGCGAGCAGTACTTC.